Shown below are 3 T cell receptor beta chains from a single sample sequenced in a study of shared clonotypes between healthy human individuals. CD8 cells regarded as naive lacked CD45RO, were positively chosen for CCR7, and omitted terminally differentiated effector memory CD45RA+ cells. Using immunoSEQ multiplex PCR, the repertoire was profiled, and TCRdb retains in-frame clones only, with some absent. Among 1.5 million to 2.5 million clones, about 95% were seen once, and the ten largest hold roughly 1%. Material for sequencing was naive CD8+ T cells sorted from blood. The receptors were gathered from a man aged 18 to 35 in good health.

The chain uses TRBV6-1 and TRBJ2-7, with 7 bases that match TRBD2. This CDR3 comprises 15 residues. The germline V gene encodes CDR1 MNHNS and CDR2 SASEGT. With 8 bases clipped from V and 3 bases from J, the junction kept 13 bases outside the gene matches. The CDR3 loop is CASLWGGSRGYEQYF. Here the CDR3 DNA reads TGTGCCAGCCTGTGGGGGGGGTCGCGCGGCTACGAGCAGTACTTC.

About this clone: Other nucleotide sequences in the sample specify the same CDR3. This sequence joins TRBV2 and TRBJ1-5, with 11 bases matching TRBD1. CDR1 SNHLY and CDR2 FYNNEI come from the germline V gene. The J segment lost 5 bases and the V segment lost 5 bases, leaving 5 bases of the junction unmatched. The CDR3 covers 15 residues. DNA of the CDR3: TGTGCCAGCAGTCCCGGACAGGGGGCGGATCAGCCCCAGCATTTT. Its protein product is CASSPGQGADQPQHF.

This clone was detected only once. The J gene is TRBJ1-2, the V gene TRBV6-5; unclear D gene. V was trimmed by 2 bases and J by 2 bases, leaving 12 bases between them. Germline CDR1 MNHEY, CDR2 SVGAGI. The CDR3 extends over 15 amino acids. The DNA for the CDR3 is TGTGCCAGCAGTTACGAACCCGGTCCGAACTATGGCTACACCTTC. It codes for CASSYEPGPNYGYTF.